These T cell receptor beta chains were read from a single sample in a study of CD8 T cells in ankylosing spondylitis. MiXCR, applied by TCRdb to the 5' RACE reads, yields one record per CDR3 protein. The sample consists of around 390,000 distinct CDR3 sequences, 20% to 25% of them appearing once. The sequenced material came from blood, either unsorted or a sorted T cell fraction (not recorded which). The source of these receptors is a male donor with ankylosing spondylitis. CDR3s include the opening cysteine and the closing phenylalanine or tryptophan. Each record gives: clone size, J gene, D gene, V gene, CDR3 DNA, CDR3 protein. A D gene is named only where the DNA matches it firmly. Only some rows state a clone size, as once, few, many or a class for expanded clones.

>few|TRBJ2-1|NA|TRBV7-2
TGTGCCAGCAGCTTAAATACAGGGTTATTCCGAAATGAGCAGTTCTTC
CASSLNTGLFRNEQFF
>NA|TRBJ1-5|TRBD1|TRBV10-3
TGTGCCATGGGACAGCCTAATCAGCCCCAGCATTTT
CAMGQPNQPQHF
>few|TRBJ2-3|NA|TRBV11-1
TGTGCCAGCAGCCCGGATTGGGGACTCTTCACAGATACGCAGTATTTT
CASSPDWGLFTDTQYF
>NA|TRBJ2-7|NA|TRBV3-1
TGTGCCAGCAGCCGGGGCAGACTAGTAGGCGAGCAGTACTTC
CASSRGRLVGEQYF
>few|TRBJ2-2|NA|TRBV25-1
TGTGCCCACGATAGCGACACCGGGGAGCTGTTTTTT
CAHDSDTGELFF
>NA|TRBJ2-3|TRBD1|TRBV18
TGTGCCAGCTCACGCCGGGACAGGGGGCCCATAGATACGCAGTATTTT
CASSRRDRGPIDTQYF
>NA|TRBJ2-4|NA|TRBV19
TGTGCCAGTGCGAGTGGCCGGAAAGGAATTCAGTACTTC
CASASGRKGIQYF
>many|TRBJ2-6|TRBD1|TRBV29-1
TGCAGCGTTGGGCTGACGGGGACAGGGGTTACTGGGGCCAACGTCCTGACTTTC
CSVGLTGTGVTGANVLTF
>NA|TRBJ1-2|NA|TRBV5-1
TGCGCCAGCGGGTTCCGACCGGGACACCGTGTGAAGCTTAATGGCTACACCTTC
CASGFRPGHRVKLNGYTF
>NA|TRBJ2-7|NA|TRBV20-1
TGCAGTGCCCCGAGGGGGGGTAGCTCCTACGAGCAGTACTTC
CSAPRGGSSYEQYF
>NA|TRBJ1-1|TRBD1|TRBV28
TGTGCCAGCAACCGGGGACAGGGGAACGCTGAAGCTTTCTTT
CASNRGQGNAEAFF
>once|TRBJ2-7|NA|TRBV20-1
TGCAGTGCTTCGGGACTCGAGTGGGGAAGCGAGCAGTACTTC
CSASGLEWGSEQYF
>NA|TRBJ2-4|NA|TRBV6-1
TGTGCCAGCAGTGGGAGAACGCCAAACATTCAGTACTTC
CASSGRTPNIQYF
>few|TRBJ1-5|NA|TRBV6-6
TGTGCCAGCAGTTACTCGACAGGACAGCCCCAGCATTTT
CASSYSTGQPQHF
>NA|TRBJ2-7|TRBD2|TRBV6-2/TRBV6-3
TGTGCCAGCAGTTTCCCGCGAGCCGGGGGGTACAGAAACGAGCAGTACTTC
CASSFPRAGGYRNEQYF
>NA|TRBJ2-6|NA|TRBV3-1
TGTGCCAGCAGCCGCTCGGGGAGTTCTGGGGCCAACGTCCTGACTTTC
CASSRSGSSGANVLTF
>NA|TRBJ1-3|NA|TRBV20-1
TGCAGTGCTATTACTTTAGAGGACCCTGGAAACACCATATATTTT
CSAITLEDPGNTIYF
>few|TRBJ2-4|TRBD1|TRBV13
TGTGCCAGCAGCTTAGACAGGGGTGCCAAAAACATTCAGTACTTC
CASSLDRGAKNIQYF
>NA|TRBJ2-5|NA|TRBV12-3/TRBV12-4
TGTGCCAGCAGTTTGGGGGCGGGGTCACAGACCCAGTACTTC
CASSLGAGSQTQYF
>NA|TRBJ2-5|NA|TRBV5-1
TGCGCCAGCAGCTTGCCCCATGGAAGCCAAGAGACCCAGTACTTC
CASSLPHGSQETQYF
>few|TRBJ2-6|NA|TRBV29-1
TGCAGCGTTGAAGCTTCCCCGGTCTCTGGGGCCAACGTCCTGACTTTC
CSVEASPVSGANVLTF
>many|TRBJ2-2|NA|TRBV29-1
TGCAGCGTTGAAGAGCCCAGGGGCACCGGGGAGCTGTTTTTT
CSVEEPRGTGELFF
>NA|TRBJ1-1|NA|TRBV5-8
TGTGCCAGCAGCCCCGCCGAGTTCTCTGAAGCTTTCTTT
CASSPAEFSEAFF
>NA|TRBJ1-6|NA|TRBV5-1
TGCGCCAGCAGCTTGATTCCCGGCCAGAATTCACCCCTCCACTTT
CASSLIPGQNSPLHF
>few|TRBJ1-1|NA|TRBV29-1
TGCAGCGTTGAAAGGGGCAGGGAAGCTTTCTTT
CSVERGREAFF
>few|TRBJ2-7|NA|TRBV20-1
TGCAGTGCTAGTTACATTACCGACGAGCAGTACTTC
CSASYITDEQYF
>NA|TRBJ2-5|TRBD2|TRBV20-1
TGCAGTGCTAATAAACTAGCGGGAGGGCCGAAGACCCAGTACTTC
CSANKLAGGPKTQYF
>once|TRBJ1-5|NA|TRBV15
TGTGCCACCAGCACGGGCTCATTCAATCAGCCCCAGCATTTT
CATSTGSFNQPQHF
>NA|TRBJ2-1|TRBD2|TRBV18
TGTGCCAGCTCACCGGGGCGGGAGAAGAGTGAGCAGTTCTTC
CASSPGREKSEQFF